This T cell receptor (beta chain) was identified during a study of cytomegalovirus exposure and HLA in healthy donors. Germline CDR1 is SGHRS and CDR2 is YFSETQ. CDR3 length: 15 amino acids. The ends were cut back, 6 bases at V and 0 bases at J, with 10 bases in the middle. In the case of this clone: Antigen specificity is unknown.

PCR amplification relied on 60 Vbeta primers (plus 13 Jbeta primers). In the authors' workflow: In a later analysis, roughly 11 million of 65 million to 90 million unique beta chains occurred in at least two donors. TCRdb's copy holds only in-frame clones and misses some; the assay was immunoSEQ multiplex PCR. V, J and clone size reflect that table, while D and trimming were determined from the DNA. The sample contains about 110,000 clones, approximately 16% of which appear only once. The study's findings and limits: When analyzed later, a missense DCLRE1C variant was found to be linked to TCR beta V- and J-gene trimming.

The receptor was isolated from a female donor in good health and CMV-seronegative. This rearrangement joins TRBV5-1 to TRBJ1-6, with D perhaps TRBD1 (5 bases). Sequences were obtained from PBMCs. Here the CDR3 reads CASKVDNSYNSPLHF. In DNA form, the CDR3 reads TGCGCCAGCAAGGTGGACAACTCCTATAATTCACCCCTCCACTTT.